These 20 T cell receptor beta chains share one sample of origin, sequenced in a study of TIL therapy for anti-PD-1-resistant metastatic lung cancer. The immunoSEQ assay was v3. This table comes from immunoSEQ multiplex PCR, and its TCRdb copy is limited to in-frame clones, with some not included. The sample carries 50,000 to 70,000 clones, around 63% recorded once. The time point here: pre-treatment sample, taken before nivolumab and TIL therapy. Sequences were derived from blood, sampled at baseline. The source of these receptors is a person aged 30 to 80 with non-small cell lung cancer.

The CDR3 protein is CASSLQGGSYNEQFF. The CDR3 DNA follows: TGCGCCAGCAGCTTACAGGGGGGATCCTACAATGAGCAGTTCTTC. The rearrangement links TRBV5-1 to TRBJ2-1, with 8 nucleotides matching TRBD1. The CDR3 consists of 15 residues. CDR1 is SGHRS and CDR2 is YFSETQ in the germline V gene. J gave up 1 base and V 2 bases, and 2 bases lay outside the gene matches.

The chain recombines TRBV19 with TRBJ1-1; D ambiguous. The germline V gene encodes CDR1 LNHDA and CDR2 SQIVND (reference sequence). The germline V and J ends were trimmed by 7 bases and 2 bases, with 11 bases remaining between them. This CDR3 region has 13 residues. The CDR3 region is CASTWSLNTEAFF. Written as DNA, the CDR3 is TGTGCCAGTACGTGGTCACTCAACACTGAAGCTTTCTTT.

Here the CDR3 reads CASSEGLAVAYEQYF. The DNA for the CDR3 is TGCGCCAGCAGCGAGGGACTAGCGGTTGCTTACGAGCAGTACTTC. V gene TRBV5-1 combines with J gene TRBJ2-7; TRBD2 aligns across 11 bases. The CDR3 contains 15 residues. V shed 4 bases and J 4 bases; nucleotides not matched to a gene: 7. Per germline, CDR1 SGHRS and CDR2 YFSETQ.

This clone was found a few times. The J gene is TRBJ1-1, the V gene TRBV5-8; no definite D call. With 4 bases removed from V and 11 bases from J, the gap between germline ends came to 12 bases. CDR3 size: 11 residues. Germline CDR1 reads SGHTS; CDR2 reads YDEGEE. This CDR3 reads CASSRRGGAFF. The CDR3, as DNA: TGTGCCAGCAGCCGGCGAGGAGGGGCTTTCTTT.

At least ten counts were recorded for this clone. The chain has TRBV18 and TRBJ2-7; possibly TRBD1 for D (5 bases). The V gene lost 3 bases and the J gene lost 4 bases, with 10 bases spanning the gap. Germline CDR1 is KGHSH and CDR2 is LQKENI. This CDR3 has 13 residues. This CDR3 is CASSPSTEYEQYF. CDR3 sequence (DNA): TGTGCCAGCTCACCCTCGACAGAGTACGAGCAGTACTTC.

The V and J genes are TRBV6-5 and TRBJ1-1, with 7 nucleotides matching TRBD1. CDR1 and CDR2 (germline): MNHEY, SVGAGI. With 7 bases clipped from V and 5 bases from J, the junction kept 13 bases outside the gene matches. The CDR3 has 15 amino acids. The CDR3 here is CASTGQGVNPTEAFF. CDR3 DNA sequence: TGTGCCAGCACCGGCCAGGGGGTCAATCCGACTGAAGCTTTCTTT.

The CDR3, as DNA: TGTGCCAGCAGCTTATGGGCGTCAGCTTATGAGCAGTTCTTC. It codes for CASSLWASAYEQFF. The chain links TRBV7-2 to TRBJ2-1, with unresolved D. The CDR3 has 14 amino acids. Germline values: CDR1 SGHTA, CDR2 FQGNSA. Trimming stripped 2 bases from V and 8 bases from J, with 13 bases between.

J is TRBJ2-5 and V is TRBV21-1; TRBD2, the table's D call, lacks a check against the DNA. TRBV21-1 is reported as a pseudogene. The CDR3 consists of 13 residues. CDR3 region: CASDSGRRETQYF. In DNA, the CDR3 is TGTGCCAGCGATAGCGGGAGAAGGGAGACCCAGTACTTC.

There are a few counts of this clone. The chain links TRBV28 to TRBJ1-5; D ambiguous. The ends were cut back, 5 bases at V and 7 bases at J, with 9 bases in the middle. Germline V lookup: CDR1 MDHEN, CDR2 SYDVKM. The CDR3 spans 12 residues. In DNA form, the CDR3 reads TGTGCCAGCAGTGCCTTTGGACAGCCCCAGCATTTT. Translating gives CASSAFGQPQHF.

Here the CDR3 DNA reads TGTGCCAGCAGCTTTGCCATTCTAGAGACCCAGTACTTC. Protein product: CASSFAILETQYF. The chain recombines TRBV11-1 with TRBJ2-5, with no clear D. V gave up 3 bases and J gave up 4 bases, with 9 bases separating them. The length of the CDR3 is 13 residues. Germline CDR1 SGHAT, CDR2 FQDESV (reference sequence).

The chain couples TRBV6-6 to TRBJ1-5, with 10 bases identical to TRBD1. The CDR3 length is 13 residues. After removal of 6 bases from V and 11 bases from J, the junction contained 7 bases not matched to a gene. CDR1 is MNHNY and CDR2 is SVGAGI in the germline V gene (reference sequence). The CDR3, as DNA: TGTGCCAGCAGCCCGGGACAGGGGATGGCCCAGCATTTT. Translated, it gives CASSPGQGMAQHF.

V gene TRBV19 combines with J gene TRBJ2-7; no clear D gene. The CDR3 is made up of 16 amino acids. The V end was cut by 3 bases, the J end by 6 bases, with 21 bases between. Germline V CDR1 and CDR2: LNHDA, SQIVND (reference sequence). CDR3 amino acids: CASSISTNFEILEQYF. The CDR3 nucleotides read TGTGCCAGTAGTATTTCGACAAACTTTGAAATCCTCGAGCAGTACTTC.

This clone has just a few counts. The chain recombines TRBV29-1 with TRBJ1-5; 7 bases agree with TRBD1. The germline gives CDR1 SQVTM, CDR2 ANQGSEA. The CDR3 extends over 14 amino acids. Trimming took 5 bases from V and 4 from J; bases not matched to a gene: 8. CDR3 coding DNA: TGCAGCGTTTCCGGCGGCAGGGGGAATCAGCCCCAGCATTTT. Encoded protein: CSVSGGRGNQPQHF.

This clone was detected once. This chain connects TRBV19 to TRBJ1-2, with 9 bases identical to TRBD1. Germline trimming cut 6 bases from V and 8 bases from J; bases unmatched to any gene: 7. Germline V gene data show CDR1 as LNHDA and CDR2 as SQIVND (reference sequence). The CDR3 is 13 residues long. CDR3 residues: CASRNTGGYGYTF. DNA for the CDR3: TGTGCCAGTAGAAATACAGGGGGCTACGGCTACACCTTC.

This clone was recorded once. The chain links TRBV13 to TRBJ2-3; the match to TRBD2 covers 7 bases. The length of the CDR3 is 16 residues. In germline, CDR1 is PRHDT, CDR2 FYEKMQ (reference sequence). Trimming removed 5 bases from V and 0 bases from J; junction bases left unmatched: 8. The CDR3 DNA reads TGTGCCAGCAGCACTTTGGGTAGCGGGAGCACAGATACGCAGTATTTT. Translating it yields CASSTLGSGSTDTQYF. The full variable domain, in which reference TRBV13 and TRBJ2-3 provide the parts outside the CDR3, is AAGVIQSPRHLIKEKRETATLKCYPIPRHDTVYWYQQGPGQDPQFLISFYEKMQSDKGSIPDRFSAQQFSDYHSELNMSSLELGDSALYFCASSTLGSGSTDTQYFGPGTRLTVL.

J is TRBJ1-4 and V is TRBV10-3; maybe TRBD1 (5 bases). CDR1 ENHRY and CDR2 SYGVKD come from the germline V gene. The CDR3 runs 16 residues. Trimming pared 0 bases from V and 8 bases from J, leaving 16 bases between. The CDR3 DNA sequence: TGTGCCATCAGTGAGTCCTCGACTGGGACTGGCGAAAAACTGTTTTTT. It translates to CAISESSTGTGEKLFF.

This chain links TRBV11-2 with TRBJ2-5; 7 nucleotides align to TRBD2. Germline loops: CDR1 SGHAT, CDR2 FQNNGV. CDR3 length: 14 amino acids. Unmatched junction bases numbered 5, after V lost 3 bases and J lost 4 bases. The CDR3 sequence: CASSFTSVGETQYF. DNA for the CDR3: TGTGCCAGCAGCTTTACTAGCGTAGGAGAGACCCAGTACTTC.

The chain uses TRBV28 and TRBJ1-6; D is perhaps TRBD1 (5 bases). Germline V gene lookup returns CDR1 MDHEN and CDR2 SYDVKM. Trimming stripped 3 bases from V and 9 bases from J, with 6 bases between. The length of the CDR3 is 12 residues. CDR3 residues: CASSFQGSPLHF. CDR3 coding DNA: TGTGCCAGCAGTTTTCAGGGTTCACCCCTCCACTTT. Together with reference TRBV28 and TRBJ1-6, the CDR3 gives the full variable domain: DVKVTQSSRYLVKRTGEKVFLECVQDMDHENMFWYRQDPGLGLRLIYFSYDVKMKEKGDIPEGYSVSREKKERFSLILESASTNQTSMYLCASSFQGSPLHFGNGTRLTVT.

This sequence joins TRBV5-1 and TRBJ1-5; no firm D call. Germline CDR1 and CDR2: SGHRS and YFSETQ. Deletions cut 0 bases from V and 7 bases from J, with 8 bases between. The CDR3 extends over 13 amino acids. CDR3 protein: CASSLEGKQPQHF. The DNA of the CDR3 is TGCGCCAGCAGCTTGGAAGGGAAACAGCCCCAGCATTTT.

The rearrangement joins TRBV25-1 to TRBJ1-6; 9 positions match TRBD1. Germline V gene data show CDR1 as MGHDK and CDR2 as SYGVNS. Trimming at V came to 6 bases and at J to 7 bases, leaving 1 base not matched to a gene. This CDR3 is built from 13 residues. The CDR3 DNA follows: TGTGCCAGCAGGGGACAGGGAAATTCACCCCTCCACTTT. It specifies CASRGQGNSPLHF.